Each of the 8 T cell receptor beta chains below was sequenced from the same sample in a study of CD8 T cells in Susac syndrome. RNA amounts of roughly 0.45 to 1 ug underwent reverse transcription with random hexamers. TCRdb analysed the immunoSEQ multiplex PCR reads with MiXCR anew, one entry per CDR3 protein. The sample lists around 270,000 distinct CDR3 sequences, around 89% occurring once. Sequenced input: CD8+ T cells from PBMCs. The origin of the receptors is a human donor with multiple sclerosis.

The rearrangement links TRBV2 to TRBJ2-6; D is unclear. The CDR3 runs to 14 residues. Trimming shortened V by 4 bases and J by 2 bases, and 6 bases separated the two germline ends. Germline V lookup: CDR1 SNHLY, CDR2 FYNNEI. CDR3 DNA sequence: TGTGCCAGCAGTGCTCTTACTGGGGCCAACGTCCTGACTTTC. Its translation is CASSALTGANVLTF.

The CDR3 reads CASSFGRYTGELFF. CDR3 nucleotides: TGTGCCAGCAGCTTCGGGAGGTATACCGGGGAGCTGTTTTTT. The chain recombines TRBV11-1 with TRBJ2-2, with 7 bases lining up with TRBD2. With V trimmed by 3 bases and J by 5 bases, 3 bases remained unmatched. Germline CDR1 reads SGHAT; CDR2 reads FQDESV (reference sequence). CDR3 length: 14 residues.

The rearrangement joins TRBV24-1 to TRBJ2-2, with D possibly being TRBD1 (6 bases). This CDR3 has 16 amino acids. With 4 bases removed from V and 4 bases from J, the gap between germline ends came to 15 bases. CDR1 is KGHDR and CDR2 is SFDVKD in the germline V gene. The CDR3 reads CATSEGARMVTGELFF. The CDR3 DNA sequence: TGTGCCACCAGTGAGGGGGCTAGGATGGTCACCGGGGAGCTGTTTTTT.

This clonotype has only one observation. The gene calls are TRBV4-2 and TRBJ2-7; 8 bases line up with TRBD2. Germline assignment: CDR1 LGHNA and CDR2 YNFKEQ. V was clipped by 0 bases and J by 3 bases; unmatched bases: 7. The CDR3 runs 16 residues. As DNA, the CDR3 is TGTGCCAGCAGCCAAGAATTCAGACTAGCGAGCTACGAGCAGTACTTC. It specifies CASSQEFRLASYEQYF.

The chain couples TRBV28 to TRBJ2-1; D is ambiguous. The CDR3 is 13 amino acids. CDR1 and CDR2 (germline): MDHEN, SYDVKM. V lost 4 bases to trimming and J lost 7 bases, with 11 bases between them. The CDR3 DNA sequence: TGTGCCAGCAGTTCTACCGGAACTAATGAGCAGTTCTTC. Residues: CASSSTGTNEQFF.

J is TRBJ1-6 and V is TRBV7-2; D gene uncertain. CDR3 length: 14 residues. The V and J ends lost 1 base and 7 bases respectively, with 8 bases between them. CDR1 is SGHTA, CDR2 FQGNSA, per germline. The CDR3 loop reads CASSLGLKNSPLHF. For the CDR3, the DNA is TGTGCCAGCAGCTTAGGGTTGAAGAATTCACCCCTCCACTTT.

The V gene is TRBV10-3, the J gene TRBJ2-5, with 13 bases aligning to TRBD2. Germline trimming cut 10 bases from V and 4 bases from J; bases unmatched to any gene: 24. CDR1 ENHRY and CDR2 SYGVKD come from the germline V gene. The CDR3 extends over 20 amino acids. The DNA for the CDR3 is TGTGCCACCAGACAGGGTATCTGGACTAGCGGGAGTAGGGGAGGAGAGACCCAGTACTTC. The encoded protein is CATRQGIWTSGSRGGETQYF.

The CDR3 DNA is TGTGCCAGCAAGCCATGGGCAGCCACCCCTTACGAGCAGTACTTC. This sequence encodes CASKPWAATPYEQYF. The chain carries TRBV21-1 and TRBJ2-7; no DNA check was done on the table's D call, TRBD1. TRBV21-1 has pseudogene status. CDR3 length equals 15 residues.